This T cell receptor beta chain appears in the sequencing data of a study of OX40 agonist ivuxolimab in advanced cancers. At the level of the study: Patients treated during dose escalation were battling hepatocellular carcinoma, melanoma, renal cell or head and neck cancer.

This clone was seen only once. Its antigen is still unknown. The V and J ends lost 0 bases and 5 bases respectively, with 16 bases between them. Germline V gene lookup returns CDR1 SGHRS and CDR2 YFSETQ. The CDR3 has 16 residues. Data came from immunoSEQ multiplex PCR; TCRdb stores just in-frame clones and leaves some out. The sample holds 45,000 to 60,000 clones, over 80% seen once. Points from the study as a whole: At 0.1 to 3.0 mg/kg and by week 6, CD4+ and CD8+ T cells in the blood had expanded clonally. The study found that CD8+ T cells averaged more expanded clones than CD4+.

This specimen was CD4+ or CD8+ T cells sorted from blood, taken in a trial of the OX40 agonist ivuxolimab. The gene calls are TRBV5-1 and TRBJ2-3; no clear D gene. The clonotype was recovered from an adult with an advanced solid tumor such as melanoma, head and neck, liver or kidney cancer. The CDR3 is CASSLVALAFGDTQYF. The DNA of the CDR3 is TGCGCCAGCAGCTTGGTTGCTCTTGCTTTCGGAGATACGCAGTATTTT.